This paragraph reports one TCR beta chain. Its target is not known. This specimen comes from a study of T-cell memory formation after mild COVID-19. General observations from the study: Within pre-infection memory, some responding clones were found, suggesting cross-reactive memory joined. The second-wave clones peaking on day 37 were not confirmed as SARS-CoV-2-specific.

Germline lookup yields CDR1 LGHDT and CDR2 YNNKEL (reference sequence). The germline V and J ends were trimmed by 6 bases and 5 bases, with 16 bases remaining between them. The CDR3 loop spans 14 amino acids. TCRdb redid the calling of the 5' RACE reads with MiXCR, one entry per CDR3 protein. The data contain around 200,000 distinct CDR3 sequences, about 18% of them singletons. This receptor was identified in a man younger than 35 who had mild COVID-19 (a few samples of this study predate the infection). Cell type and time point are not known. J is TRBJ1-1 and V is TRBV3-1; tentatively, D is TRBD1 (5 bases). Material: PBMCs or a T cell subset sorted from them (not recorded which). The CDR3 here is CASRTESTRTEAFF. The CDR3 DNA follows: TGTGCCAGCAGGACAGAGAGTACGAGGACTGAAGCTTTCTTT.